Shown below are 30 T cell receptor beta chains from a single sample sequenced in a study of T cell responses to AZD1222 COVID-19 vaccine. The data were produced by immunoSEQ multiplex PCR, yet TCRdb's version contains in-frame clones alone and is incomplete. The sample carries over 85,000 clones, roughly 89% recorded once. Source: peripheral blood, taken on day 0 of AZD1222 vaccination. The receptors come from an adult in good health.

This chain connects TRBV19 to TRBJ1-4; D possibly corresponds to TRBD1 (5 bases). The CDR3 runs to 14 residues. The V and J ends lost 5 bases and 2 bases respectively, with 9 bases between them. Germline V gene lookup returns CDR1 LNHDA and CDR2 SQIVND (reference sequence). Written as DNA, the CDR3 is TGTGCCAGTAGTCGACAGTTCACTAATGAAAAACTGTTTTTT. Protein: CASSRQFTNEKLFF.

The J gene is TRBJ1-1, the V gene TRBV18, with D perhaps matching TRBD1 (5 bases). CDR1 and CDR2 (germline): KGHSH, LQKENI. The CDR3 is 14 residues long. With 3 bases removed from V and 4 bases from J, the gap between germline ends came to 12 bases. The CDR3 protein is CASSPLRQSTEAFF. DNA for the CDR3: TGTGCCAGCTCACCCCTTCGACAGAGCACTGAAGCTTTCTTT.

The genes are TRBV11-2 and TRBJ2-3; the D gene is possibly TRBD2 (8 bases). CDR3 length: 18 amino acids. Looked up from germline, CDR1 is SGHAT and CDR2 is FQNNGV. Trimming stripped 5 bases from V and 0 bases from J, with 21 bases between. This CDR3 reads CASSQGQRGTWSTDTQYF. As DNA, the CDR3 is TGTGCCAGCAGCCAGGGACAGCGGGGGACCTGGAGCACAGATACGCAGTATTTT.

The J gene is TRBJ1-1, the V gene TRBV7-9; D is uncertain. Looked up from germline, CDR1 is SEHNR and CDR2 is FQNEAQ (reference sequence). V lost 1 base and J 11 bases, leaving 11 bases between the germline ends. This CDR3 region has 12 residues. The CDR3 is CASSLEGRYAFF. CDR3 DNA: TGTGCCAGCAGCTTAGAGGGCAGGTATGCTTTCTTT.

The chain combines TRBV4-3 with TRBJ2-3; perhaps TRBD2 as D (5 bases). The CDR3 totals 14 residues. The germline V gene encodes CDR1 LGHNA and CDR2 YSLEER. Trimming cost V 0 bases and J 6 bases, with 10 bases left between them. CDR3 DNA: TGCGCCAGCAGCCAAGATGGGAGAGAGGATACGCAGTATTTT. Translated, it gives CASSQDGREDTQYF.

The sample holds a few counts of this clone. The genes are TRBV7-9 and TRBJ2-3; tentative D call: TRBD1 (6 bases). The germline V gene encodes CDR1 SEHNR and CDR2 FQNEAQ (reference sequence). This CDR3 has 15 residues. Trimming left V 1 base short and J 5 bases short, with 13 bases between. The chain's CDR3 is CASSLEVGALDTQYF. The CDR3 DNA reads TGTGCCAGCAGCTTAGAGGTGGGGGCGTTAGATACGCAGTATTTT.

There are a few counts of this clone. The junction shows a germline mismatch at one end, possibly a read error. The rearrangement uses TRBV6-1 and TRBJ2-1; 8 bases align to TRBD1. The CDR3 sequence is 14 residues long. From germline, CDR1 is MNHNS and CDR2 SASEGT. The DNA for the CDR3 is TGTGCCAGCAGGGAAGGACAGGGTTACAATGAGCAGTTCTTC. It is translated as CASREGQGYNEQFF.

This chain uses TRBV10-1 with TRBJ1-5, with D possibly being TRBD1 (5 bases). The CDR3 has 15 amino acids. V was pared by 9 bases and J by 2 bases, with 17 bases between. Germline V lookup: CDR1 WNHNN, CDR2 SYGVQD (reference sequence). CDR3 nucleotide sequence: TGCGCCAGAACGAAGGGTACAGGCGGCAATCAGCCCCAGCATTTT. This codes for CARTKGTGGNQPQHF.

The chain employs TRBV10-3 and TRBJ2-1; D possibly matches TRBD1 or TRBD2 (7 bases each). Germline CDR1 and CDR2: ENHRY and SYGVKD. CDR3 length: 14 amino acids. V lost 3 bases to trimming and J lost 7 bases, with 13 bases between them. The CDR3 region is CAISDRGGKNEQFF. The DNA of the CDR3 is TGTGCCATCAGTGACAGGGGGGGAAAAAATGAGCAGTTCTTC.

The genes are TRBV4-3 and TRBJ1-3, with D maybe TRBD1 (6 bases). CDR3 length equals 16 residues. CDR1 LGHNA and CDR2 YSLEER come from the germline V gene. Trimming took 0 bases from V and 0 from J, leaving 9 bases between them. The CDR3 nucleotides are TGCGCCAGCAGCCAAGATACAGGGAACTCTGGAAACACCATATATTTT. The encoded protein is CASSQDTGNSGNTIYF.

The chain recombines TRBV10-3 with TRBJ2-5; tentatively, D is TRBD2 (6 bases). Trimming took 10 bases from V and 1 from J, leaving 19 bases between them. Germline V gives CDR1 ENHRY, CDR2 SYGVKD. The CDR3 sequence is 15 residues long. Here the CDR3 DNA reads TGTGCCACTAAAGGAAACGGGGGATCCCAAGAGACCCAGTACTTC. It translates to CATKGNGGSQETQYF.

V is TRBV6-5 and J is TRBJ1-2; D is possibly TRBD1 (6 bases). Germline CDR1 is MNHEY and CDR2 is SVGAGI. Between the trimmed V and J ends, which lost 5 bases and 0 bases, there was a span of 13 bases. This CDR3 comprises 15 residues. Here the CDR3 DNA reads TGTGCCAGCAGTCGGGGAGGGGGAGCTAACTATGGCTACACCTTC. Its translation is CASSRGGGANYGYTF.

This clone was counted between two and nine times. The rearrangement uses TRBV30 and TRBJ1-6; D is uncertain. Between the trimmed V and J ends, which lost 3 bases and 3 bases, there was a span of 12 bases. CDR1 is GTSNPN and CDR2 is SVGIG in the germline V gene (reference sequence). This CDR3 region has 15 residues. The CDR3 here is CAWSGRTFYNSPLHF. CDR3 in DNA: TGTGCCTGGAGCGGCAGGACCTTCTATAATTCACCCCTCCACTTT.

The chain recombines TRBV19 with TRBJ1-4, with unresolved D. V gave up 5 bases and J gave up 8 bases, with 18 bases separating them. CDR3 size: 15 residues. The V gene's germline CDR1 is LNHDA and CDR2 SQIVND (reference sequence). The CDR3 DNA sequence: TGTGCCAGTAGTTTCAACCTCGACCCCACCGAAAAACTGTTTTTT. It codes for CASSFNLDPTEKLFF.

This clone has only a few counts. The V and J genes are TRBV6-5 and TRBJ1-5; no clear D. Trimming shortened V by 10 bases and J by 3 bases, and 13 bases separated the two germline ends. CDR1 MNHEY and CDR2 SVGAGI come from the germline V gene. The CDR3 spans 13 residues. CDR3 DNA: TGTGCCACCAAGTCCAGAGACAATCAGCCCCAGCATTTT. It codes for CATKSRDNQPQHF.

This chain connects TRBV19 to TRBJ2-2; 9 bases map to TRBD1. V lost 5 bases to trimming and J lost 3 bases; unmatched junction nucleotides: 4. Germline V lookup: CDR1 LNHDA, CDR2 SQIVND (reference sequence). This CDR3 has 15 residues. The CDR3: CASSLRDRDTGELFF. The CDR3 DNA reads as TGTGCCAGTAGTCTCCGGGACAGGGACACCGGGGAGCTGTTTTTT.

This clone was seen once. The chain uses TRBV5-1 and TRBJ1-3, with 9 bases matching TRBD1. Germline trimming cut 6 bases from V and 0 bases from J; bases unmatched to any gene: 10. CDR1 and CDR2 from the germline V gene are SGHRS and YFSETQ. CDR3 size: 17 residues. This CDR3 reads CASMVGTGSPSGNTIYF. In nucleotides, the CDR3 is TGCGCCAGCATGGTAGGGACAGGGTCCCCCTCTGGAAACACCATATATTTT.

This chain links TRBV15 with TRBJ1-2; no clear D gene. This CDR3 has 12 amino acids. V lost 0 bases and J 5 bases, leaving 4 bases between the germline ends. Germline V gives CDR1 LNHNV, CDR2 YYDKDF (reference sequence). CDR3 amino acids: CATSRDQYGYTF. CDR3 bases: TGTGCCACCAGCAGAGACCAATATGGCTACACCTTC.

The chain combines TRBV18 with TRBJ2-6; D is uncertain. V lost 3 bases and J 1 base, leaving 13 bases between the germline ends. CDR3 length: 17 amino acids. Germline V CDR1 and CDR2: KGHSH, LQKENI. CDR3 coding DNA: TGTGCCAGCTCACCGGCTATCTCCGGGTCTGGGGCCAACGTCCTGACTTTC. Its translation: CASSPAISGSGANVLTF.

The chain's CDR3 is CASSQERSDTQYF. CDR3 bases: TGCGCCAGCAGCCAAGAGCGGAGTGATACGCAGTATTTT. The gene calls are TRBV4-1 and TRBJ2-3; D uncertain. The CDR3 length is 13 residues. Trimming removed 0 bases at V and 6 bases at J, with 7 bases between. The V gene's germline CDR1 is MGHRA and CDR2 YSYEKL.

This rearrangement joins TRBV6-5 to TRBJ1-2; TRBD1 matches 7 bases. This CDR3 is built from 15 residues. Germline loops: CDR1 MNHEY, CDR2 SVGAGI. Trimming removed 5 bases from V and 0 bases from J; junction bases left unmatched: 6. In DNA, the CDR3 is TGTGCCAGCAGTCGTCGACAGGGCGCTAACTATGGCTACACCTTC. Translated, it gives CASSRRQGANYGYTF.

This rearrangement joins TRBV20-1 to TRBJ2-2; D is unclear. The germline V gene has CDR1 DFQATT and CDR2 SNEGSKA (reference sequence). Deletions cut 3 bases from V and 11 bases from J, with 10 bases between. The CDR3 has 11 amino acids. In DNA, the CDR3 is TGCAGTGCTAGGGTCGGTCCCGAGCTGTTTTTT. It codes for CSARVGPELFF.

The chain links TRBV29-1 to TRBJ1-2, with TRBD1 identical over 7 bases. The CDR3 totals 12 residues. V lost 8 bases to trimming and J lost 6 bases; unmatched junction nucleotides: 9. Germline V gene lookup returns CDR1 SQVTM and CDR2 ANQGSEA. CDR3 in DNA: TGCAGCCTTCGACAGGGAGAAAATGGCTACACCTTC. Translating it yields CSLRQGENGYTF.

The chain joins TRBV29-1 to TRBJ2-7; 7 nucleotides match TRBD2. Germline lookup yields CDR1 SQVTM and CDR2 ANQGSEA. V lost 4 bases, J lost 0 bases, and 3 bases stayed unmatched. The CDR3 covers 13 residues. CDR3: CSVGGGSSYEQYF. The CDR3 DNA reads as TGCAGCGTTGGGGGGGGGAGCTCCTACGAGCAGTACTTC.

The chain uses TRBV7-9 and TRBJ2-3, with D hard to call. Germline assignment: CDR1 SEHNR and CDR2 FQNEAQ (reference sequence). This CDR3 spans 12 amino acids. The V end was cut by 7 bases, the J end by 3 bases, with 8 bases between. CDR3: CASTPMTDTQYF. In nucleotides, the CDR3 is TGTGCCAGCACCCCAATGACAGATACGCAGTATTTT. Complete variable domain (other parts from reference TRBV7-9 and TRBJ2-3): DTGVSQNPRHKITKRGQNVTFRCDPISEHNRLYWYRQTLGQGPEFLTYFQNEAQLEKSRLLSDRFSAERPKGSFSTLEIQRTEQGDSAMYLCASTPMTDTQYFGPGTRLTVL.

This clone occurred once. V and J are TRBV14 and TRBJ1-5; tentatively, D is TRBD1 (6 bases). The CDR3 contains 13 residues. Deletions cut 5 bases from V and 7 bases from J, with 12 bases between. Per germline, CDR1 SGHDN and CDR2 FVKESK. The CDR3 reads CASSAGVGQPQHF. Written as DNA, the CDR3 is TGTGCCAGCAGCGCAGGGGTAGGGCAGCCCCAGCATTTT. Full variable domain (missing parts from reference TRBV14 and TRBJ1-5): EAGVTQFPSHSVIEKGQTVTLRCDPISGHDNLYWYRRVMGKEIKFLLHFVKESKQDESGMPNNRFLAERTGGTYSTLKVQPAELEDSGVYFCASSAGVGQPQHFGDGTRLSIL.

The chain has TRBV27 and TRBJ2-2, with D maybe TRBD1 (6 bases). V lost 11 bases to trimming and J lost 8 bases, with 18 bases between them. Germline values: CDR1 MNHEY, CDR2 SMNVEV (reference sequence). The length of the CDR3 is 13 residues. The CDR3 is CAAGDTHPGELFF. The CDR3 region has the DNA TGTGCCGCCGGGGACACGCACCCGGGGGAGCTGTTTTTT.

The rearrangement uses TRBV7-6 and TRBJ2-2, with no clear D. The CDR3 contains 12 residues. The V gene's germline CDR1 is SGHVS and CDR2 FNYEAQ. V was shortened by 1 base and J by 7 bases, with 4 bases between the two germline ends. CDR3 in amino acids: CASSLGIGELFF. In DNA, the CDR3 is TGTGCCAGCAGCTTAGGGATCGGGGAGCTGTTTTTT.

The V call is TRBV7-8, the J call TRBJ2-2; no reliable D call. Deletions cut 1 base from V and 6 bases from J, with 9 bases between. Germline CDR1 reads SGHVS; CDR2 reads FQNEAQ. CDR3 size: 14 residues. The CDR3 here is CASSLVRSSGELFF. CDR3 nucleotide sequence: TGTGCCAGCAGCTTAGTCCGGTCATCCGGGGAGCTGTTTTTT.

The rearrangement uses TRBV27 and TRBJ1-2; no reliable D call. Germline V CDR1 and CDR2: MNHEY, SMNVEV (reference sequence). The V end was cut by 2 bases, the J end by 4 bases, with 23 bases between. This CDR3 has 18 residues. In nucleotides, the CDR3 is TGTGCCAGCAGTTTACTCGGCCCCACGAAGAATAATCGCTATGGCTACACCTTC. It codes for CASSLLGPTKNNRYGYTF.